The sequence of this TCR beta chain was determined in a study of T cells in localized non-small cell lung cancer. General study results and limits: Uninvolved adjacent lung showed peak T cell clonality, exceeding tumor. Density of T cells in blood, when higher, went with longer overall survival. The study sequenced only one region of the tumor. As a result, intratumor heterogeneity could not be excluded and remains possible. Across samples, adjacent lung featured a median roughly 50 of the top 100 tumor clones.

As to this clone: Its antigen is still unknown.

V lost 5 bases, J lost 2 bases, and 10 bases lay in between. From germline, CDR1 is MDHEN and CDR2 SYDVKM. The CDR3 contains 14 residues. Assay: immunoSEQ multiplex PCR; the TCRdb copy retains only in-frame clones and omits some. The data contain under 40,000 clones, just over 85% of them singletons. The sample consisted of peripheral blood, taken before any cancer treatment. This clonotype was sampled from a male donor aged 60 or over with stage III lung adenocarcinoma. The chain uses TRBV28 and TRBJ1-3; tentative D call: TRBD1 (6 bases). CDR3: CASSPWDTGNTIYF. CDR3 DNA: TGTGCCAGCAGTCCTTGGGACACTGGAAACACCATATATTTT. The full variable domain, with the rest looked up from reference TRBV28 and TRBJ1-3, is DVKVTQSSRYLVKRTGEKVFLECVQDMDHENMFWYRQDPGLGLRLIYFSYDVKMKEKGDIPEGYSVSREKKERFSLILESASTNQTSMYLCASSPWDTGNTIYFGEGSWLTVV.